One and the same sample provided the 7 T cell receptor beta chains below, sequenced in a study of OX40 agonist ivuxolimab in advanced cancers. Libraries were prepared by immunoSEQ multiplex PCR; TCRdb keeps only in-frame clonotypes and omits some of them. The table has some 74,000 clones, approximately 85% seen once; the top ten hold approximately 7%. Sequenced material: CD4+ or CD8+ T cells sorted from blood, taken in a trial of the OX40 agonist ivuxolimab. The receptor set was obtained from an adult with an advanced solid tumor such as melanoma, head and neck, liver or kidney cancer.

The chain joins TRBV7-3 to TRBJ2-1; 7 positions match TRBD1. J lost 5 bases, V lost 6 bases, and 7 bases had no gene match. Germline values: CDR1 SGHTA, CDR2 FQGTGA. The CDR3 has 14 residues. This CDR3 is CASRKTGWDNEQFF. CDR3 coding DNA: TGTGCCAGCAGGAAGACAGGGTGGGACAATGAGCAGTTCTTC.

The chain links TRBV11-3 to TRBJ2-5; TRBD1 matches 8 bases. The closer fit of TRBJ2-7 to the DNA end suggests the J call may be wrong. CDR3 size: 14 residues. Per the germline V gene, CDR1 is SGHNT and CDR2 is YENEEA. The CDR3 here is CASSPGQGSYEQYF. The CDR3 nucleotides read TGTGCCAGCAGCCCAGGACAGGGTTCCTACGAGCAGTACTTC.

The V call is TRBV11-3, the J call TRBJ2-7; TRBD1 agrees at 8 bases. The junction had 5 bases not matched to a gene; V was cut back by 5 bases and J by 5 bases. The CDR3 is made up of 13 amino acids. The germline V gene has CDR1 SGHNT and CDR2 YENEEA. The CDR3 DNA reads TGTGCCAGCAGCCGGGGACAGGCTAACGAGCAGTACTTC. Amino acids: CASSRGQANEQYF.

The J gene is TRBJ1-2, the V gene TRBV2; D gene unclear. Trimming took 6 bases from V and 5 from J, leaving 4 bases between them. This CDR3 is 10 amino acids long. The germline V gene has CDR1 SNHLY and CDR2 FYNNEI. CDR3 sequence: CASSEYGYTF. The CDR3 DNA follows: TGTGCCAGCAGCGAGTATGGCTACACCTTC.

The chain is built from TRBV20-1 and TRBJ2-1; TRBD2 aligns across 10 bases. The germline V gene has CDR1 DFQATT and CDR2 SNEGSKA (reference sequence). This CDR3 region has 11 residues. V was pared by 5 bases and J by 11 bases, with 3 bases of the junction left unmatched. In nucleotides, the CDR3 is TGCAGTGCTGGACTAGCGGTAAAGCAGTTCTTC. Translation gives CSAGLAVKQFF.

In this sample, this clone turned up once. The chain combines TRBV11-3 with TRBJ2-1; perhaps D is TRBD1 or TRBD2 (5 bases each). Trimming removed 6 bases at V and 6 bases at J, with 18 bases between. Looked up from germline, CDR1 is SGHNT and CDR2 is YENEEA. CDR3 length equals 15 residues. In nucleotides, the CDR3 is TGTGCCAGCAGACCTGGGACCCGGAGGCCCAATGAGCAGTTCTTC. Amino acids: CASRPGTRRPNEQFF.

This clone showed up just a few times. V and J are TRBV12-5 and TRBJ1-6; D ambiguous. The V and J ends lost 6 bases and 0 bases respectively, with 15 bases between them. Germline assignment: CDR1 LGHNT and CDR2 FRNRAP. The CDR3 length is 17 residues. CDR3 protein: CASGAPLYGSYNSPLHF. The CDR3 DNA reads TGTGCTAGTGGCGCCCCTCTTTACGGCTCCTATAATTCACCCCTCCACTTT.